This paragraph reports one T cell receptor (beta chain). Its antigen target is currently unknown. Base qualities are not at hand, and no much larger clone is one base apart. The label giving this sample's time point can be read as: approximately 25 months on ibrutinib. For TCR beta library preparation, roughly 2.1 micrograms of genomic DNA were isolated from cryopreserved PBMCs. High-throughput TCR beta sequencing was performed on longitudinal blood samples from CLL patients receiving ibrutinib monotherapy. The patients were enrolled in a single-center, open-label phase 2 trial of ibrutinib monotherapy. On a MiSeq, deep resolution sequencing aimed for a depth between 1 in 1 million and 1 in 200,000 T cells, with each clonotype covered 10x on average. The immunoSEQ hsTCRB Kit was used to generate TCR beta libraries. Per the authors' processing: ImmunoSEQ Data Assistant and ImmunoSEQ Analyzer were used for data analysis, and V, D and J genes were assigned according to IMGT definitions. Clonality, which ranges from 0 to 1, was calculated as one minus the normalized Shannon entropy of productive rearrangement frequencies. Only overrepresented clonotypes making up at least 0.05% of each patient's repertoire were included in the public clonotype analysis. Some twelve repertoires from age-matched healthy donors, obtained from immuneACCESS, served as clonality controls. TCRdb stores this immuneACCESS table with in-frame sequences only. Part of the clones is absent; in the studies checked, under half of the shortfall reflects unresolved V genes, and no reason is known for the rest. That table is the source of V, J and clone size, and D and trimming were worked out from the DNA. The sample table shows roughly 110,000 clones, and under 70% are seen once. Jointly, the top ten make up about 40% of the sample.

These data are taken from a study of cytotoxic CD8 clonotypes in ibrutinib-treated CLL (dated by TCRdb to about 2021). Regarding the complete study: The cohort was composed of 11 relapsed/refractory and fewer than 16 treatment-naive patients; IGHV unmutated status was identified in under 18 patients. Longitudinal samples were available for about 30% of the 86 trial participants. Cryopreserved peripheral blood mononuclear cells were collected at three points: before therapy, at response, and at either sustained remission or disease progression. Response samples were obtained after a median of 12 months of treatment, with a range of about 6 to 40 months. On average, each sample yielded about 250,000 productive templates and tens of thousands of productive rearrangements. Partial responses were observed in about 25 patients and complete responses in 2; after a median follow-up of roughly 62 months, remission was maintained in some 14 patients and progression was observed in some 12. Patients were still on ibrutinib when every remission and progressive disease sample was collected. Findings and caveats that apply to the study as a whole: Public clonotypes were rare and either shrank or stayed stable during treatment, and the rise in clonality at ibrutinib response reflected expansion of private clonotypes. Sampling times were not matched between sustained-remission and progressing patients, and lymph node repertoires were not studied. Baseline clonality was found to be higher than that of age-matched healthy donors and was strongly correlated with circulating CD8+ T-cell counts. At ibrutinib response clonality went up, during sustained remission it held steady, and at progression it dropped back toward baseline.

In the germline V gene, CDR1 corresponds to MGHDK and CDR2 to SYGVNS. Trimming removed 1 base from V and 2 bases from J, leaving 8 bases between the germline ends. The CDR3 spans 14 residues, from the cysteine through the phenylalanine. Left in the record is the CDR3 DNA by itself, 42 bases read in frame from the first base. The sequenced sample was PBMCs, obtained after 24 months of ibrutinib treatment. The sequence links TRBV25-1 to TRBJ2-5; a confident D gene designation cannot be given. This sequence originates from a human donor with chronic lymphocytic leukemia. The DNA is TGTGCCAGCAGTGAATCAACAATTCAAGAGACCCAGTACTTC. Its translation reads: CASSESTIQETQYF.